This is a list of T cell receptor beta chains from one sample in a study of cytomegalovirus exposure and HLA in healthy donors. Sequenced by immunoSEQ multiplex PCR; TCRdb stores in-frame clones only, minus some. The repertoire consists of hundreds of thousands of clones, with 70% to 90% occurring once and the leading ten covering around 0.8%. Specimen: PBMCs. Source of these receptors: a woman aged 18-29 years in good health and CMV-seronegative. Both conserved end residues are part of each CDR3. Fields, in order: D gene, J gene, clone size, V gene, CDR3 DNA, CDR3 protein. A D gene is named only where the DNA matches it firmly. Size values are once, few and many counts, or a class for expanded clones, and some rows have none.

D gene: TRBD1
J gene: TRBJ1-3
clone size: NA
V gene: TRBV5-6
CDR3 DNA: TGTGCCAGCAGCGCAGGGGGAAAACTCAACACCATATATTTT
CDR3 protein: CASSAGGKLNTIYF

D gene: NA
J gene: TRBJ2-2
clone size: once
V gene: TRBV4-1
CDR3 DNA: TGCGCCAGCAGCCATTTCGGGGGAATGGGGACCGGGGAGCTGTTTTTT
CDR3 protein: CASSHFGGMGTGELFF

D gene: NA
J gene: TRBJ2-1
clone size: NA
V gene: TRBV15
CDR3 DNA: TGTGCCACCAGCAGAGATACAGCCTACAATGAGCAGTTCTTC
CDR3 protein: CATSRDTAYNEQFF

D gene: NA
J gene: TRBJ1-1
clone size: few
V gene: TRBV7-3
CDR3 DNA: TGTGCCAGCAGCTTAACGGGAGGGAGTATTATGAACACTGAAGCTTTCTTT
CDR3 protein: CASSLTGGSIMNTEAFF

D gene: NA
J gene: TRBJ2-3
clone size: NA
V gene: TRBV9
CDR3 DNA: TGTGCCAGCAGCGTCAGAACAGATACGCAGTATTTT
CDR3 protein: CASSVRTDTQYF

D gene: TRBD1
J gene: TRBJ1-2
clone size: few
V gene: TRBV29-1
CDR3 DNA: TGCAGCGTTCAGGGGGCGTTTGGTAAAACAGCTAACTATGGCTACACCTTC
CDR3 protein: CSVQGAFGKTANYGYTF

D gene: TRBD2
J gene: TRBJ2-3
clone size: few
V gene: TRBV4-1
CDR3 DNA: TGCGCCAGCAGCCACCTTAGCGGGGGCGCGGTAAATACGCAGTATTTT
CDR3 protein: CASSHLSGGAVNTQYF

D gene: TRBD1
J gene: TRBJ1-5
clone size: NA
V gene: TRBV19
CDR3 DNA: TGTGCCAGTAGTACTCCGGGACAGGGAGAAATTAGCAATCAGCCCCAGCATTTT
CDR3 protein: CASSTPGQGEISNQPQHF

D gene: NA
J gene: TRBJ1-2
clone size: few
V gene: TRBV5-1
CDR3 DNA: TGCGCCAGCAGCTTGGCCCCGACAGCGGGCTATGGCTACACCTTC
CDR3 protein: CASSLAPTAGYGYTF

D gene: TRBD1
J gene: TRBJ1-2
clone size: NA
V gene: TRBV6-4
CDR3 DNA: TGTGCCAGCAGTGACGGGCAGGGGGCCTATGGCTACACCTTC
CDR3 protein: CASSDGQGAYGYTF

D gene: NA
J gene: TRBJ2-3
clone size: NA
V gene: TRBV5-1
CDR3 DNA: TGCGCCAGCAGCGCCTTAACCTTCACAGCCACAGATACGCAGTATTTT
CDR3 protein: CASSALTFTATDTQYF

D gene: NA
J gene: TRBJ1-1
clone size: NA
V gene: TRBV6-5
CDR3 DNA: TGTGCCAGCAGCTATGGGACACTGAACACTGAAGCTTTCTTT
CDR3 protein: CASSYGTLNTEAFF

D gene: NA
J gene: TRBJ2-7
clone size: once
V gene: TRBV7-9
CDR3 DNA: TGTGCCAGCAGCTTCCCCACTCGCGAGCAGTACTTC
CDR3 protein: CASSFPTREQYF

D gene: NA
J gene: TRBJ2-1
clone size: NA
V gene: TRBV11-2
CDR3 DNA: TGTGCCAGCAGCTTAGACAGGGGGGATGAGCAGTTCTTC
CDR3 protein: CASSLDRGDEQFF

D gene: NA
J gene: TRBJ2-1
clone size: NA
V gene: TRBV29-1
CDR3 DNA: TGCAGCGTGGCCCATGAGCAGTTCTTC
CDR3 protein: CSVAHEQFF